Included here is one TCR beta chain sequence, with context. The data are from a study of blood T cell repertoires in COVID-19. Authors' processing steps: The assay estimated nucleated cells by amplifying reference gene primers. TCRdb's copy holds only in-frame clones and misses some; the assay was immunoSEQ multiplex PCR. The DNA gave D and trimming, while V, J and clone size come from that table. The repertoire has about 160,000 clones, approximately 85% of them found once; the top ten carry about 6.9%. This CDR3 has 19 amino acids. In germline, CDR1 is SEHNR, CDR2 FQNEAQ (reference sequence). J lost 0 bases, V lost 4 bases, and 11 bases had no gene match.

This sequence originates from a man aged 80 or over with COVID-19, enrolled during active disease. Sequenced material: peripheral blood. This chain links TRBV7-9 with TRBJ1-6; the match to TRBD1 covers 8 bases. CDR3 in amino acids: CASSSDRAPYSSYNSPLHF. The CDR3 DNA sequence: TGTGCCAGCAGCTCGGACAGGGCTCCTTATAGCTCCTATAATTCACCCCTCCACTTT. Full variable domain (missing parts from reference TRBV7-9 and TRBJ1-6): DTGVSQNPRHKITKRGQNVTFRCDPISEHNRLYWYRQTLGQGPEFLTYFQNEAQLEKSRLLSDRFSAERPKGSFSTLEIQRTEQGDSAMYLCASSSDRAPYSSYNSPLHFGNGTRLTVT.